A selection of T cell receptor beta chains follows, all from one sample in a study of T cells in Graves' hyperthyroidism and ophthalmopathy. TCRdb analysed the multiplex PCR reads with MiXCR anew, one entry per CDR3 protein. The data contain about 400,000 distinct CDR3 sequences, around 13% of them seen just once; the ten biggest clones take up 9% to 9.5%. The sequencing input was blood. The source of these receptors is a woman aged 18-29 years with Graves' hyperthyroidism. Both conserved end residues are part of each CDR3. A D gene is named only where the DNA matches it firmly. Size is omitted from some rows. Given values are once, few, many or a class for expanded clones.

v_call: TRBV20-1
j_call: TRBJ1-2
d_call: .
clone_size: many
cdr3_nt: TGCAGTGCCCGAGTCAAGGGTCCTAACTATGGCTACACCTTC
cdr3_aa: CSARVKGPNYGYTF

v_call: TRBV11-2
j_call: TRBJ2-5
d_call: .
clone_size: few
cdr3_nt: TGTGCCAGCAGCTCAAGACAGGACTCTCGCAACCAAGAGACCCAGTACTTC
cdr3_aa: CASSSRQDSRNQETQYF

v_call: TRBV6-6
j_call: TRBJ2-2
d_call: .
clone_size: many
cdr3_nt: TGTGCCAGCAGTTACAATGCCGGGGAGCTGTTTTTT
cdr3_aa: CASSYNAGELFF

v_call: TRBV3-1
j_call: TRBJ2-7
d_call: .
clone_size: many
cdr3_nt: TGTGCCAGCAGCCAAGAGGGGAGAAACTACGAGCAGTACTTC
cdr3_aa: CASSQEGRNYEQYF

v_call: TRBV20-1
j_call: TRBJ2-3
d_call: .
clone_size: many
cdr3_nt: TGCAGTGCTTACGGACAGAAGACAGATACGCAGTATTTT
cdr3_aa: CSAYGQKTDTQYF

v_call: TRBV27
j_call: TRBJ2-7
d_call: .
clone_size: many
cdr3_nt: TGTGCCAGCAGTTTGTGGGGGCCGGAAGACGAGCAGTACTTC
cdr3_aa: CASSLWGPEDEQYF

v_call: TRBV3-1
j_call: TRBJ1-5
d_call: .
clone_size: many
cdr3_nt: TGTGCCAGCAGCCAAATGGCCGATCAGCCCCAGCATTTT
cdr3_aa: CASSQMADQPQHF

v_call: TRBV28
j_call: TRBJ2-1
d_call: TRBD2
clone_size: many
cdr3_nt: TGTGCCAGCAAGGAAACCAGACTAGCGGAGTCCTACAATGAGCAGTTCTTC
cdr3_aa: CASKETRLAESYNEQFF

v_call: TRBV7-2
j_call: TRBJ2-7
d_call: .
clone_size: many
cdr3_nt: TGTGCCAGCAGCTCGGAGTTAGGCGAGCAGTACTTC
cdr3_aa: CASSSELGEQYF

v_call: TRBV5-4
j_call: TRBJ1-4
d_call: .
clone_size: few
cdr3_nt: TGTGCCAGCAGTTTTTACTCAACTAATGAAAAACTGTTTTTT
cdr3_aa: CASSFYSTNEKLFF

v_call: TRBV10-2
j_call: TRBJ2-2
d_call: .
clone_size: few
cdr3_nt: TGCGCCAGCAGCCCCAGGGTTTACGGGGAGCTGTTTTTT
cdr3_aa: CASSPRVYGELFF

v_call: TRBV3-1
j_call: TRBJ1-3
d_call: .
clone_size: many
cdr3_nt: TGTGCCAGCAGCTTTGGGGGGGACACCATATATTTT
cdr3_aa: CASSFGGDTIYF

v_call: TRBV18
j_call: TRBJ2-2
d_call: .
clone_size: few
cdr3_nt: TGTGCCAGCTCCGAGACAGTGGCGAACACCGGGGAGCTGTTTTTT
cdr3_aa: CASSETVANTGELFF

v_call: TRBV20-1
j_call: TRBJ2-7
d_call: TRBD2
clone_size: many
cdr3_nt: TGCAGTGCAAGGACTAGCCCGAACTACGAGCAGTACTTC
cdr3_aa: CSARTSPNYEQYF

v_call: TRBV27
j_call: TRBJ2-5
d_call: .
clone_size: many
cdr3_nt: TGTGCCAGCAGTTTATACCCCGTGGGGGCGACCCAGTACTTC
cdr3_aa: CASSLYPVGATQYF

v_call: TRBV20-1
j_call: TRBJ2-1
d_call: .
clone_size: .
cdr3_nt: TGCAGTGCTAGACGGCCACCAGGCGAGGGGACCTACAATGAGCAGTTCTTC
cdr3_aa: CSARRPPGEGTYNEQFF

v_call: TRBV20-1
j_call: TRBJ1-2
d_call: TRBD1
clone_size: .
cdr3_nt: TGCAGTGCTAGATCCCACGGGACAGAGGTCGGCTACACCTTC
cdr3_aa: CSARSHGTEVGYTF

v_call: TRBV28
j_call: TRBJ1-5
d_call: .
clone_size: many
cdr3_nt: TGTGCCAGCAGTTTCCTCGGGCCAGGCCTGATAGATCAGCCCCAGCATTTT
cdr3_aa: CASSFLGPGLIDQPQHF

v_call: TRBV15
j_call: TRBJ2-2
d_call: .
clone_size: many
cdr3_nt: TGTGCCACGGGTAGGCGTGGCGGGGAGCTGTTTTTT
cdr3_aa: CATGRRGGELFF

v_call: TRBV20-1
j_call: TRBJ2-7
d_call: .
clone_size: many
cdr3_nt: TGCAGTGCTAGAGCCGGCCGGGGGGCGAGGGAGCAGTACTTC
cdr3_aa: CSARAGRGAREQYF

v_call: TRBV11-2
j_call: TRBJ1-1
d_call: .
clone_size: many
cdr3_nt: TGTGCCAGCAGCTTAGATGCCGGGGTGGGTACTGAAGCTTTCTTT
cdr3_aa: CASSLDAGVGTEAFF

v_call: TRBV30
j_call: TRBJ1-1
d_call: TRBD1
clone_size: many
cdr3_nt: TGTGCCTGGATGGGACAGCCGAACACTGAAGCTTTCTTT
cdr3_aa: CAWMGQPNTEAFF

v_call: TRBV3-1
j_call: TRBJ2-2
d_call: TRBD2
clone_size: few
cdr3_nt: TGTGCCAGCAGCCCCGGGGGGGGCACCGGGGAGCTGTTTTTT
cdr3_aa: CASSPGGGTGELFF

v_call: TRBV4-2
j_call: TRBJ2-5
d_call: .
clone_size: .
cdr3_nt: TGTGCCAGCAGCCAAGGTTCGGAGGGCGGGGAGACCCAGTACTTC
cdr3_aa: CASSQGSEGGETQYF

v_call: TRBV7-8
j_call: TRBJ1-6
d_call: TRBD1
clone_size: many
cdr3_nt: TGTGCCAGCAGCTTTACTGGGACAGGGCTAAGCTCCTATAATTCACCCCTCCACTTT
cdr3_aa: CASSFTGTGLSSYNSPLHF

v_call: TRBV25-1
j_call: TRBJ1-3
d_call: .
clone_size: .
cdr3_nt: TGTGCCAGCAGTGAACCAGCAGGAAACACCATATATTTT
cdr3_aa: CASSEPAGNTIYF

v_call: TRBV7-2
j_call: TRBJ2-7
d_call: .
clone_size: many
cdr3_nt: TGTGCCAGCAGCTTCGAGATCCATGCCTACGAGCAGTACTTC
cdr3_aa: CASSFEIHAYEQYF

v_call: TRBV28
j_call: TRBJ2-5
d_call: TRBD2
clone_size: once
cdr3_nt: TGTGCCAGCAGTTTAGGACTAGCGGGGGGGTACTTC
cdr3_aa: CASSLGLAGGYF

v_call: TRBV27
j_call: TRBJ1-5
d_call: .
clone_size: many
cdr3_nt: TGTGCCAGCAGTTCCTCGGTAGGGAAGAGCAATCAGCCCCAGCATTTT
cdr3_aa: CASSSSVGKSNQPQHF

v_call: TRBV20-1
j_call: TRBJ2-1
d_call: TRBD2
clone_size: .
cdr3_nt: TGCAGTGCGCCATCCGGCGGGGGAGCTTACAATGAGCAGTTCTTC
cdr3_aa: CSAPSGGGAYNEQFF

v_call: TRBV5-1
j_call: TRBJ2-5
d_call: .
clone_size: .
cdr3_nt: TGCGCCAGCAGCTTGGTGCTGGAGCCAGAGACCCAGTACTTC
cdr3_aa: CASSLVLEPETQYF